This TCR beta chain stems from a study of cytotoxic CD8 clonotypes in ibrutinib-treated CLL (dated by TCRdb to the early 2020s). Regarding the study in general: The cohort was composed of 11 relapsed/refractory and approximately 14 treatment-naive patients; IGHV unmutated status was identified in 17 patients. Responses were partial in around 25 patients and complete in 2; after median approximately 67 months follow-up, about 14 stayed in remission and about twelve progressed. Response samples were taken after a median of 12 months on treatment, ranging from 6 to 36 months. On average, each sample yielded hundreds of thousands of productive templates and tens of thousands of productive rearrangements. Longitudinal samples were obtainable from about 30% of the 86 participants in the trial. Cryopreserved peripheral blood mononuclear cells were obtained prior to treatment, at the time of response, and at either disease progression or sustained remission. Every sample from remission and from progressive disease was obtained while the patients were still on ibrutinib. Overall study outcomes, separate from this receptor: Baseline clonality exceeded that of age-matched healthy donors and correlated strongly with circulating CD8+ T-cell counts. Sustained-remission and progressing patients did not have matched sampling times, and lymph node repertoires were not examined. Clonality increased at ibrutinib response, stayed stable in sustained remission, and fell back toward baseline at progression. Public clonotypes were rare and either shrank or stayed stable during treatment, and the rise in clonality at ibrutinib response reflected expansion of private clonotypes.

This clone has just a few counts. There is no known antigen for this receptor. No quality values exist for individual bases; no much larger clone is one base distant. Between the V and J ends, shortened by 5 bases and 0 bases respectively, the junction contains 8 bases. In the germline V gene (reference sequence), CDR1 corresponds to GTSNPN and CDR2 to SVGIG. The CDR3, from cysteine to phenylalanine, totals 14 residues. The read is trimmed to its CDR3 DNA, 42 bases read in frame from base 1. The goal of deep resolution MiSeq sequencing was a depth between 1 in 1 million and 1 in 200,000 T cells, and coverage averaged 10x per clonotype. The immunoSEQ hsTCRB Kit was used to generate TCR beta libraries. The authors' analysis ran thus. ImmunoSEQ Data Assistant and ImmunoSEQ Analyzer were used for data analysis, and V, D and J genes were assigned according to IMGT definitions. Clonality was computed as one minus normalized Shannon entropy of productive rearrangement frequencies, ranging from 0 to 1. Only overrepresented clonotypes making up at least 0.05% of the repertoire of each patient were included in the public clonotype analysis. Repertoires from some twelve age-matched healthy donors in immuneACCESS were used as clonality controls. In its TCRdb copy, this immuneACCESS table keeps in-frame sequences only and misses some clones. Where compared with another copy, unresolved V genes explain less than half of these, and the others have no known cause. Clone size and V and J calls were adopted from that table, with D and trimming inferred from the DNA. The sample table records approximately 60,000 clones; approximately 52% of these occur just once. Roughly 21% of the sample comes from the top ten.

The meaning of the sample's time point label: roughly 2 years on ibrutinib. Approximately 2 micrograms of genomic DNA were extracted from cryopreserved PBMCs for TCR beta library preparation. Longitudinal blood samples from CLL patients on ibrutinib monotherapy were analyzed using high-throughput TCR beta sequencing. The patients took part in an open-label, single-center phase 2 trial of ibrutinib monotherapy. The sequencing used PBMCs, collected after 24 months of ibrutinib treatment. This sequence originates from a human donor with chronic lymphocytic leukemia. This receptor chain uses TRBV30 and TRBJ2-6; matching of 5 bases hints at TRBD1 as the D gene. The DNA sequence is TGTGCCTGGGGAACAGGCTCTGGGGCCAACGTCCTGACTTTC. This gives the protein CAWGTGSGANVLTF.